Below are 24 T cell receptor beta chains sequenced from a single sample in a study of regulatory and conventional T cells in RAG deficiency. Libraries were prepared by immunoSEQ multiplex PCR; TCRdb keeps only in-frame clonotypes and omits some of them. The table lists 34,000 or so clones, about 76% of them singletons, with roughly 3.5% in the top ten. Blood CD4+ CD25-low CD127-high conventional T cells supplied the genomic DNA template. The same data also went into a second study, on regulatory T cells. Per that paper: The primer mix had 52 TRBV and 13 TRBJ primers.

The specimen was CD4+ effector T cells sorted from blood. These receptors all stem from a human donor in good health.

The genes are TRBV25-1 and TRBJ2-7; tentative D call: TRBD2 (6 bases). Trimming left V 3 bases short and J 3 bases short, with 6 bases between. CDR1 is MGHDK, CDR2 SYGVNS, per germline. This CDR3 has 12 residues. CDR3 nucleotide sequence: TGTGCCAGCAGTGAGGGGGGCTACGAGCAGTACTTC. It is translated as CASSEGGYEQYF.

The chain has TRBV7-6 and TRBJ2-2, with 11 nucleotides matching TRBD2. The CDR3 is 18 amino acids. Trimming cost V 1 base and J 8 bases; bases outside gene matches: 12. Germline CDR1 is SGHVS and CDR2 is FNYEAQ. CDR3 sequence (DNA): TGTGCCAGCAGCTTAGTACTAGCGGGGGCCAACAACCCAGGGGAGCTGTTTTTT. It specifies CASSLVLAGANNPGELFF.

V gene TRBV6-6 combines with J gene TRBJ1-4; a weak D match, TRBD1 (6 bases). This CDR3 comprises 16 residues. V lost 6 bases and J 2 bases, leaving 16 bases between the germline ends. Germline loops: CDR1 MNHNY, CDR2 SVGAGI (reference sequence). The CDR3 sequence is CASSRQALGTNEKLFF. Here the CDR3 DNA reads TGTGCCAGCAGCCGACAGGCTCTGGGGACTAATGAAAAACTGTTTTTT.

J is TRBJ2-2 and V is TRBV11-2, with TRBD2 identical over 8 bases. This CDR3 comprises 16 residues. V was clipped by 6 bases and J by 4 bases; unmatched bases: 10. Germline CDR1 reads SGHAT; CDR2 reads FQNNGV. The CDR3 is CASRTAGVTVTGELFF. The CDR3 DNA follows: TGTGCCAGCAGAACAGCGGGGGTAACGGTCACCGGGGAGCTGTTTTTT.

V is TRBV2 and J is TRBJ2-5; 10 bases line up with TRBD2. The CDR3 has 13 residues. After removal of 11 bases from V and 3 bases from J, the junction contained 6 bases not matched to a gene. Per the germline V gene, CDR1 is SNHLY and CDR2 is FYNNEI. The CDR3: CAGTSGAKETQYF. The CDR3 coding sequence is TGTGCCGGAACTAGCGGGGCAAAAGAGACCCAGTACTTC.

The chain has TRBV29-1 and TRBJ2-7, with D unclear. The germline gives CDR1 SQVTM, CDR2 ANQGSEA. The germline V and J ends were trimmed by 3 bases and 4 bases, with 10 bases remaining between them. This CDR3 region has 12 residues. CDR3 bases: TGCAGCGTTGATTTCGGTACATACGAGCAGTACTTC. Its translation: CSVDFGTYEQYF.

This clone occurred once. The chain recombines TRBV19 with TRBJ1-1; the D is unclear. CDR3 length: 14 residues. CDR1 and CDR2 (germline): LNHDA, SQIVND (reference sequence). Trimming removed 3 bases from V and 3 bases from J, with 11 bases in between. CDR3 in amino acids: CASSIVTADTEAFF. Written as DNA, the CDR3 is TGTGCCAGTAGTATTGTGACGGCGGACACTGAAGCTTTCTTT.

This clone was observed a few times. This sequence joins TRBV5-1 and TRBJ2-3, with 9 positions matching TRBD1. Germline V lookup: CDR1 SGHRS, CDR2 YFSETQ. The trim removed 3 bases at V and 4 bases at J, leaving 6 bases unmatched. The CDR3 covers 15 residues. For the CDR3, the DNA is TGCGCCAGCAGCTCGACGGGACAGGGCCCAGATACGCAGTATTTT. This codes for CASSSTGQGPDTQYF.

The chain joins TRBV5-1 to TRBJ1-2; D not certain. Trimming shortened V by 2 bases and J by 1 base, and 6 bases separated the two germline ends. CDR1 and CDR2 (germline): SGHRS, YFSETQ. CDR3 length equals 13 residues. This chain's CDR3 is CASSLSDNYGYTF. CDR3 DNA: TGCGCCAGCAGCTTATCGGATAACTATGGCTACACCTTC. The variable domain in full, with the rest retrieved from reference TRBV5-1 and TRBJ1-2, is KAGVTQTPRYLIKTRGQQVTLSCSPISGHRSVSWYQQTPGQGLQFLFEYFSETQRNKGNFPGRFSGRQFSNSRSEMNVSTLELGDSALYLCASSLSDNYGYTFGSGTRLTVV.

This chain links TRBV15 with TRBJ2-1; 10 positions agree with TRBD2. Trimming at V came to 1 base and at J to 9 bases, leaving 9 bases not matched to a gene. Germline values: CDR1 LNHNV, CDR2 YYDKDF (reference sequence). The length of the CDR3 is 16 residues. This CDR3 is CATSRAPGLAGAEQFF. CDR3 nucleotides: TGTGCCACCAGCAGAGCCCCCGGGCTAGCGGGGGCTGAGCAGTTCTTC.

J is TRBJ2-5 and V is TRBV4-1; D perhaps matches TRBD1 (5 bases). Germline CDR1 and CDR2: MGHRA and YSYEKL. The CDR3 covers 14 residues. The V end was cut by 5 bases, the J end by 5 bases, with 15 bases between. CDR3 sequence (DNA): TGCGCCAGCAGCTCCTCCCCAGGGCGGGAGACCCAGTACTTC. Translation gives CASSSSPGRETQYF.

This clone occurred a few times. The chain carries TRBV30 and TRBJ1-5; TRBD1 is a possible D gene (5 bases). CDR1 is GTSNPN and CDR2 is SVGIG in the germline V gene (reference sequence). Trimming stripped 5 bases from V and 3 bases from J, with 20 bases between. The CDR3 is 16 residues long. This chain's CDR3 is CAWGNGRPGLNQPQHF. As DNA, the CDR3 is TGTGCCTGGGGGAACGGGAGGCCAGGGCTCAATCAGCCCCAGCATTTT.

The rearrangement links TRBV19 to TRBJ1-1, with no clear D. Germline V gene data show CDR1 as LNHDA and CDR2 as SQIVND (reference sequence). Trimming shortened V by 6 bases and J by 2 bases, and 22 bases separated the two germline ends. The CDR3 covers 17 residues. The CDR3 bases are TGTGCCAGTAGACCCGGGCCAACCAGGTCTCCCAACACTGAAGCTTTCTTT. Its protein product is CASRPGPTRSPNTEAFF.

The chain is built from TRBV12-5 and TRBJ2-4; D call uncertain. The CDR3 is 16 residues long. V was trimmed by 1 base and J by 2 bases, leaving 12 bases between them. Germline V gene sequence: CDR1 LGHNT, CDR2 FRNRAP. The CDR3 protein is CASGLATVGTKNIQYF. For the CDR3, the DNA is TGTGCTAGTGGTTTGGCCACGGTGGGGACCAAAAACATTCAGTACTTC.

This chain uses TRBV12-5 with TRBJ2-7; 7 bases are a match to TRBD2. Germline-derived CDR1 and CDR2 are LGHNT and FRNRAP. The CDR3 loop spans 16 amino acids. Trimming cost V 3 bases and J 0 bases; bases outside gene matches: 8. CDR3 in DNA: TGTGCTAGTGGTTTTACAGCCGGGGGGAGCTCCTACGAGCAGTACTTC. As protein: CASGFTAGGSSYEQYF. Drawing the rest from reference TRBV12-5 and TRBJ2-7, the complete variable domain is DARVTQTPRHKVTEMGQEVTMRCQPILGHNTVFWYRQTMMQGLELLAYFRNRAPLDDSGMPKDRFSAEMPDATLATLKIQPSEPRDSAVYFCASGFTAGGSSYEQYFGPGTRLTVT.

The chain carries TRBV18 and TRBJ1-4; tentative D call: TRBD1 (6 bases). The CDR3 is 14 amino acids. Trimming took 4 bases from V and 5 from J, leaving 11 bases between them. Germline assignment: CDR1 KGHSH and CDR2 LQKENI. For the CDR3, the DNA is TGTGCCAGCTCACTACAGGGTCTCAATGAAAAACTGTTTTTT. This gives the protein CASSLQGLNEKLFF. The whole variable domain, remainder taken from reference TRBV18 and TRBJ1-4, is NAGVMQNPRHLVRRRGQEARLRCSPMKGHSHVYWYRQLPEEGLKFMVYLQKENIIDESGMPKERFSAEFPKEGPSILRIQQVVRGDSAAYFCASSLQGLNEKLFFGSGTQLSVL.

CDR3 sequence reads: CASSYSTGANTGELFF. CDR3 in DNA: TGTGCCAGCAGTTACTCGACGGGGGCGAACACCGGGGAGCTGTTTTTT. The chain combines TRBV6-5 with TRBJ2-2, with a weak D call TRBD2 (6 bases). From germline, CDR1 is MNHEY and CDR2 SVGAGI. This CDR3 has 16 residues. V was cut by 0 bases and J by 0 bases, with 8 bases left in between.

The DNA for the CDR3 is TGCGCCAGCAGCGCAAGCGGGGGCCGGAGAAGGGAGCAGTTCTTC. This codes for CASSASGGRRREQFF. V usage is TRBV4-1 and J usage is TRBJ2-1; 8 bases align to TRBD2. Germline assignment: CDR1 MGHRA and CDR2 YSYEKL. The CDR3 runs to 15 residues. Losses at the gene ends were 5 bases for V and 10 bases for J; bases not matched to a gene: 13.

V is TRBV5-1 and J is TRBJ2-5; TRBD1 matches 7 bases. The CDR3 has 14 residues. Trimming cost V 3 bases and J 1 base; bases outside gene matches: 3. The germline V gene has CDR1 SGHRS and CDR2 YFSETQ. CDR3 loop: CASSSGTAQETQYF. CDR3 bases: TGCGCCAGCAGCTCAGGGACAGCCCAAGAGACCCAGTACTTC.

This chain uses TRBV30 with TRBJ2-5; 12 nucleotides agree with TRBD1. Trimming at V came to 0 bases and at J to 5 bases, leaving 7 bases not matched to a gene. The CDR3 is 16 amino acids. From germline, CDR1 is GTSNPN and CDR2 SVGIG (reference sequence). DNA of the CDR3: TGTGCCTGGAGTGTACCCCGGGACAGGGGGCGTGAGACCCAGTACTTC. It is translated as CAWSVPRDRGRETQYF.

V and J are TRBV5-1 and TRBJ1-5; 8 positions match TRBD1. The V and J ends lost 0 bases and 4 bases, in that order; junction bases with no gene match: 3. CDR1 is SGHRS and CDR2 is YFSETQ in the germline V gene. The CDR3 has 15 amino acids. The CDR3, as DNA: TGCGCCAGCAGCTTGGCAGGGGGCTTGAATCAGCCCCAGCATTTT. This gives the protein CASSLAGGLNQPQHF.

This clone was observed a few times. This sequence joins TRBV5-6 and TRBJ1-2, with unresolved D. V lost 2 bases and J 8 bases, leaving 13 bases between the germline ends. CDR3 length: 13 residues. Germline CDR1 and CDR2: SGHDT and YYEEEE. CDR3 loop: CASSFSPSGGYTF. The CDR3 DNA is TGTGCCAGCAGCTTCAGCCCGTCGGGGGGCTACACCTTC.

This clone was recorded only once. The genes are TRBV4-2 and TRBJ2-3, with 7 bases fitting TRBD2. The CDR3 covers 15 residues. V trimming: 1 base; J trimming: 2 bases; junction bases outside the gene matches: 3. Germline CDR1 and CDR2: LGHNA and YNFKEQ. CDR3 sequence (DNA): TGTGCCAGCAGCCAAGGACTAGCTCCCACAGATACGCAGTATTTT. It encodes CASSQGLAPTDTQYF.

The gene calls are TRBV9 and TRBJ1-5; TRBD1 might be the D (6 bases). Germline V gene sequence: CDR1 SGDLS, CDR2 YYNGEE. The CDR3 runs 14 residues. Trimming took off 0 bases at V and 2 bases at J, with 6 bases between the two ends. CDR3 coding DNA: TGTGCCAGCAGCGTAGCAGGGGGCAATCAGCCCCAGCATTTT. Its protein is CASSVAGGNQPQHF.